These 5 T cell receptor beta chains were sequenced from one sample in a study of Graves' ophthalmopathy and Graves' hyperthyroidism. The TCR beta CDR3 regions underwent amplification from RNA transcripts. In the first round, RT-PCR was carried out with HTBI primers, and a multiplex PCR formed the second round. TCRdb recomputed calls from the multiplex PCR reads with MiXCR, one row per CDR3 protein. Of 220,000 or so distinct CDR3 sequences in the sample, 20% to 25% were seen once. The sample taken for sequencing was peripheral blood. The origin of the receptors is a woman aged 45-65 years with Graves' ophthalmopathy.

In this sample, this clonotype turned up once. The V call is TRBV12-3 or TRBV12-4, the J call TRBJ1-2; 9 bases agree with TRBD1. Germline trimming cut 6 bases from V and 7 bases from J; bases unmatched to any gene: 6. The CDR3 consists of 13 residues. The CDR3 spells CASSLRDRAGYTF. CDR3 DNA sequence: TGTGCCAGCAGCCTCCGGGACAGGGCTGGCTACACCTTC.

This clonotype was counted between two and nine times. The chain joins TRBV5-1 to TRBJ2-7; a possible D gene is TRBD1 (6 bases). With 1 base removed from V and 3 bases from J, the gap between germline ends came to 14 bases. The CDR3 totals 15 residues. From germline, CDR1 is SGHRS and CDR2 YFSETQ. In DNA, the CDR3 is TGCGCCAGCAGCTTGAACGCGGGCAGGGGCTACGAGCAGTACTTC. It encodes CASSLNAGRGYEQYF. Full variable domain (outside the CDR3, taken from reference TRBV5-1 and TRBJ2-7): KAGVTQTPRYLIKTRGQQVTLSCSPISGHRSVSWYQQTPGQGLQFLFEYFSETQRNKGNFPGRFSGRQFSNSRSEMNVSTLELGDSALYLCASSLNAGRGYEQYFGPGTRLTVT.

This clonotype was picked up many times. One junction end does not reproduce the germline sequence, and a read error may be involved. V usage is TRBV20-1 and J usage is TRBJ2-7, with D perhaps matching TRBD1 (5 bases). CDR1 is DFQATT, CDR2 SNEGSKA, per germline (reference sequence). The CDR3 runs to 11 residues. CDR3: CRARGSVEQYF. In nucleotides, the CDR3 is TGCAGAGCTAGGGGATCAGTCGAGCAGTACTTC.

The chain has TRBV12-3 or TRBV12-4 and TRBJ1-3; the D is unclear. Trimming left V 5 bases short and J 4 bases short, with 6 bases between. The CDR3 loop spans 12 amino acids. The CDR3 region is CASSPIGNTIYF. CDR3 DNA: TGTGCCAGCAGTCCAATAGGAAACACCATATATTTT.

This clonotype was counted at least ten times. This chain connects TRBV20-1 to TRBJ2-7; perhaps D is TRBD1 or TRBD2 (5 bases each). The germline V gene encodes CDR1 DFQATT and CDR2 SNEGSKA (reference sequence). The V gene lost 8 bases and the J gene lost 5 bases, with 22 bases spanning the gap. The CDR3 consists of 14 residues. CDR3: CSTPSWVGRDEQYF. The CDR3 nucleotides are TGCAGTACCCCATCTTGGGTGGGACGGGACGAGCAGTACTTC.